The 13 T cell receptor beta chains presented below share a single source sample, sequenced in a study of blood T cell repertoires in COVID-19. Some clones are missing from TCRdb's copy, which holds only in-frame ones; the method was immunoSEQ multiplex PCR. The table has about 400,000 clones, 88% seen once; the top ten hold around 2%. Material for sequencing was PBMCs or T cells enriched from blood (not recorded which). The receptors come from a woman in her thirties or forties with acute COVID-19.

This clone was seen only once. V gene TRBV6-5 combines with J gene TRBJ1-1; 7 bases agree with TRBD1. V gave up 7 bases and J gave up 5 bases; unmatched junction bases: 7. Per the germline V gene, CDR1 is MNHEY and CDR2 is SVGAGI. CDR3 size: 13 residues. CDR3 amino acids: CASKLKGATEAFF. The CDR3, as DNA: TGTGCCAGCAAGTTGAAGGGGGCGACTGAAGCTTTCTTT.

The genes are TRBV6-5 and TRBJ2-2; 12 bases fit TRBD1. V lost 6 bases and J lost 7; bases outside the gene matches: 6. The CDR3 is 15 residues long. The V gene's germline CDR1 is MNHEY and CDR2 SVGAGI. This chain's CDR3 is CASRTGQGAGGELFF. The CDR3 bases are TGTGCCAGCAGGACGGGACAGGGGGCAGGCGGGGAGCTGTTTTTT.

The CDR3, as DNA: TGTGCCAGCAGCTTCCCAAACCCGACTGAGTACTTC. Its translation: CASSFPNPTEYF. The rearrangement uses TRBV5-8 and TRBJ2-7; D is unresolved. The CDR3 runs to 12 residues. Germline V gives CDR1 SGHTS, CDR2 YDEGEE. Trimming removed 2 bases from V and 11 bases from J, with 14 bases in between.

The V and J genes are TRBV5-1 and TRBJ1-2, with D maybe TRBD1 (6 bases). The germline CDR1 and CDR2 sequences are SGHRS and YFSETQ. Trimming shortened V by 3 bases and J by 7 bases, and 19 bases separated the two germline ends. The CDR3 consists of 15 residues. CDR3: CASSSRRDKDPGYTF. CDR3 sequence (DNA): TGCGCCAGCAGCTCACGCCGGGACAAGGATCCTGGCTACACCTTC.

J is TRBJ2-3 and V is TRBV19, with 7 positions matching TRBD1. The V segment lost 7 bases and the J segment 4 bases; nucleotides outside the gene matches: 8. This CDR3 contains 14 residues. The germline V gene encodes CDR1 LNHDA and CDR2 SQIVND (reference sequence). CDR3 bases: TGTGCCAGTAACTCACAGGGGAACGCAGATACGCAGTATTTT. This encodes CASNSQGNADTQYF.

The chain recombines TRBV7-8 with TRBJ2-3, with TRBD2 matching 11 bases. Trimming cost V 5 bases and J 0 bases; bases outside gene matches: 4. Germline lookup yields CDR1 SGHVS and CDR2 FQNEAQ. The CDR3 is 16 amino acids. The CDR3 nucleotides read TGTGCCAGCAGCCGAGGACTAGCGGGTAGCACAGATACGCAGTATTTT. It is translated as CASSRGLAGSTDTQYF. Variable domain in full (rest from reference TRBV7-8 and TRBJ2-3): GAGVSQSPRYKVAKRGQDVALRCDPISGHVSLFWYQQALGQGPEFLTYFQNEAQLDKSGLPSDRFFAERPEGSVSTLKIQRTQQEDSAVYLCASSRGLAGSTDTQYFGPGTRLTVL.

The rearrangement joins TRBV4-1 to TRBJ1-6, with D possibly matching TRBD1 (5 bases). This CDR3 is built from 14 residues. Germline V gene data show CDR1 as MGHRA and CDR2 as YSYEKL. V gave up 4 bases and J gave up 6 bases, with 10 bases separating them. The CDR3 loop reads CASSLRGGNSPLHF. CDR3 DNA sequence: TGCGCCAGCAGCCTAAGGGGTGGTAATTCACCCCTCCACTTT.

The chain uses TRBV9 and TRBJ1-3, with D hard to call. Trimming pared 3 bases from V and 2 bases from J, leaving 15 bases between. This CDR3 spans 16 amino acids. Germline values: CDR1 SGDLS, CDR2 YYNGEE. The CDR3 coding sequence is TGTGCCAGCAGCGAGCACCGGGGTTTTGCTGGAAACACCATATATTTT. This gives the protein CASSEHRGFAGNTIYF.

This clone occurred a few times. CDR3 in amino acids: CATTLRGELFF. The CDR3, as DNA: TGTGCCACAACCCTCAGGGGTGAACTGTTTTTT. The chain uses TRBV2 and TRBJ1-4, with D maybe TRBD1 (6 bases). This CDR3 comprises 11 residues. Germline lookup yields CDR1 SNHLY and CDR2 FYNNEI. Trimming left V 10 bases short and J 12 bases short, with 15 bases between.

The chain uses TRBV11-2 and TRBJ2-1, with 7 bases that match TRBD1. The junction had 7 bases not matched to a gene; V was cut back by 1 base and J by 7 bases. There are 15 residues in the CDR3. Germline CDR1 is SGHAT and CDR2 is FQNNGV. The CDR3 DNA is TGTGCCAGCAGCTTAGCACAGGGGAACGGGAATGAGCAGTTCTTC. Amino acid sequence: CASSLAQGNGNEQFF.

This chain connects TRBV6-6 to TRBJ1-6, with a tentative D call TRBD1 (6 bases). Trimming cost V 2 bases and J 7 bases, with 6 bases left between them. This CDR3 region has 13 residues. Per germline, CDR1 MNHNY and CDR2 SVGAGI (reference sequence). The CDR3 DNA sequence: TGTGCCAGCAGTTACGGGACAAATTCACCCCTCCACTTT. Translated: CASSYGTNSPLHF.

This chain uses TRBV18 with TRBJ2-7; 7 bases line up with TRBD1. V lost 3 bases, J lost 5 bases, and 4 bases stayed unmatched. The CDR3 runs 13 residues. Germline values: CDR1 KGHSH, CDR2 LQKENI. CDR3 residues: CASSPDRANEQYF. DNA for the CDR3: TGTGCCAGCTCACCCGACAGGGCCAACGAGCAGTACTTC.

The rearrangement uses TRBV5-4 and TRBJ1-2, with 9 positions matching TRBD1. J gave up 8 bases and V 0 bases, and 8 bases lay outside the gene matches. This CDR3 spans 15 amino acids. Germline loops: CDR1 SGHNT, CDR2 YYREEE (reference sequence). In DNA form, the CDR3 reads TGTGCCAGCAGCTTGGGCGGACAGGGGCGCCAGGGCTACACCTTC. This encodes CASSLGGQGRQGYTF.